One TCR beta chain is described in this entry. In TCRdb, the RT-PCR reads were re-called with MiXCR into one record per CDR3 protein. This sample has 500,000 to 600,000 distinct CDR3 sequences; approximately 14% occur once, and the top ten carry roughly 11%. This specimen belongs to a study of response to subunit inactivated influenza vaccine. Trimming removed 3 bases at V and 12 bases at J, with 17 bases between. This CDR3 contains 13 residues. Germline CDR1 reads DFQATT; CDR2 reads SNEGSKA (reference sequence). The sequence derives from a man aged 45-65 years who received an inactivated influenza vaccine. This chain connects TRBV20-1 to TRBJ1-4, with D possibly TRBD1 on 5 matching bases. The material was PBMCs from blood, obtained roughly 12 days after vaccination. The CDR3 nucleotides are TGCAGTGCTAGGGGCGGCGGGGAAGGGGAACTGTTTTTT. Protein product: CSARGGGEGELFF.